Here is one T cell receptor beta chain with its context. Its antigen is not known. The entry originates in a study of blood T cells in healthy people across ages. Study-level points and caveats: The unknown donor CMV status may have confounded expanded clonotype changes. The study could not conclusively compare naive and antigen-experienced cells, given its unsorted PBMCs. More naive CD4+ cells and higher diversity marked long-lived donors relative to aged donors.

Per-sample PBMC isolation yielded at least 6 million cells. Germline CDR1 reads DFQATT; CDR2 reads SNEGSKA (reference sequence). This CDR3 comprises 15 residues. V was clipped by 0 bases and J by 1 base, with 12 bases between them. A sample-barcoded 5' primer and a J-beta primer mix were used in a second PCR of roughly 7 to 12 cycles. From the 5' RACE reads, TCRdb called clonotypes with MiXCR, one entry per CDR3 protein. The profile shows some 900,000 distinct CDR3 sequences, roughly 43% of them singletons. The specimen sequenced was blood. The chain couples TRBV20-1 to TRBJ2-5; D is undetermined. This TCR was recovered from a man aged 30 to 39 in good health. The CDR3 DNA is TGCAGTGCTAGAGATAATAGGGCGGTCCAAGAGACCCAGTACTTC. Translating gives CSARDNRAVQETQYF.